Below, one T cell receptor beta chain is given with its context. The antigen is not known. This specimen belongs to a study of cytomegalovirus exposure and HLA in healthy donors. Study-wide results and caveats: In vitro, three CMV-associated chains proved specific for CMV antigens.

Between the trimmed V and J ends, which lost 3 bases and 15 bases, there was a span of 12 bases. Looked up from germline, CDR1 is MNHNS and CDR2 is SASEGT. The CDR3 has 11 residues. The primer mix had 60 Vbeta and 13 Jbeta primers. The method was immunoSEQ multiplex PCR; TCRdb's version includes in-frame clones alone and lacks a portion of them. The table has about 130,000 clones, roughly 80% seen once. V is TRBV6-1 and J is TRBJ2-1; tentatively, D is TRBD2 (5 bases). Sequenced input: PBMCs. This receptor was obtained from a middle-aged man in good health and CMV-seronegative. The chain's CDR3 is CASSESVSGFF. CDR3 sequence (DNA): TGTGCCAGCAGTGAGTCGGTCAGCGGGTTCTTC.